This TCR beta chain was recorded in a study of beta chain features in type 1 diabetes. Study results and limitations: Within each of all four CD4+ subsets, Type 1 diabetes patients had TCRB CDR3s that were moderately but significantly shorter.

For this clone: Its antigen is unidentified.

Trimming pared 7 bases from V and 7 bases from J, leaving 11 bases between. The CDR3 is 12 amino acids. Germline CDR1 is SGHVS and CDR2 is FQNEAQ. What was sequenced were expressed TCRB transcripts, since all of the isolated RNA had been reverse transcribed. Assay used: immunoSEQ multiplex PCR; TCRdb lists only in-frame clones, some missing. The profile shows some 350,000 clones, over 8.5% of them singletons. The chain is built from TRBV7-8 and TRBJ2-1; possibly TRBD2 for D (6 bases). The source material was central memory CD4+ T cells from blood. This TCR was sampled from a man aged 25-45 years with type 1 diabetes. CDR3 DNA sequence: TGTGCCAGCAACGGCGGAGGGAATGAGCAGTTCTTC. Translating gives CASNGGGNEQFF. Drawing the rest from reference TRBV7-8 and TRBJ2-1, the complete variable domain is GAGVSQSPRYKVAKRGQDVALRCDPISGHVSLFWYQQALGQGPEFLTYFQNEAQLDKSGLPSDRFFAERPEGSVSTLKIQRTQQEDSAVYLCASNGGGNEQFFGPGTRLTVL.